Listed here are 5 T cell receptor beta chains from one sample, sequenced in a study of T cell responses to AZD1222 COVID-19 vaccine. Generated by immunoSEQ multiplex PCR, the TCRdb table keeps only in-frame clones and is missing some. This table holds roughly 100,000 clones, 90% found once. The sample consisted of peripheral blood, taken on day 0 of AZD1222 vaccination. All receptors come from an adult in good health.

The chain links TRBV30 to TRBJ2-3; TRBD1 might be the D (5 bases). The germline V gene has CDR1 GTSNPN and CDR2 SVGIG (reference sequence). The CDR3 extends over 13 amino acids. With 5 bases removed from V and 2 bases from J, the gap between germline ends came to 11 bases. The DNA for the CDR3 is TGTGCCTGGGCTACAGGTGCCACAGATACGCAGTATTTT. This translates into CAWATGATDTQYF.

The J gene is TRBJ2-1, the V gene TRBV28; D gene uncertain. V was clipped by 6 bases and J by 4 bases, with 10 bases between them. The germline V gene has CDR1 MDHEN and CDR2 SYDVKM. The CDR3 covers 13 residues. Here the CDR3 DNA reads TGTGCCAGCAGAGTCGGACGGTACAATGAGCAGTTCTTC. Its translation: CASRVGRYNEQFF.

The chain is built from TRBV11-2 and TRBJ2-7; D gene ambiguous. CDR1 is SGHAT, CDR2 FQNNGV, per germline. This CDR3 contains 14 residues. The ends were cut back, 5 bases at V and 5 bases at J, with 16 bases in the middle. CDR3 sequence: CASSPLKRIHEQYF. CDR3 coding DNA: TGTGCCAGCAGCCCTCTCAAAAGGATCCACGAGCAGTACTTC.

The genes are TRBV6-4 and TRBJ1-4, with 7 bases identical to TRBD1. V shed 1 base and J 7 bases; nucleotides not matched to a gene: 9. This CDR3 region has 16 residues. Per germline, CDR1 MRHNA and CDR2 SNTAGT. CDR3 bases: TGTGCCAGCAGTGACTGGACAGGAGGGTGTAGTGAAAAACTGTTTTTT. This codes for CASSDWTGGCSEKLFF.

The chain combines TRBV28 with TRBJ1-4; 11 positions match TRBD1. The CDR3 spans 14 residues. The V segment lost 9 bases and the J segment 6 bases; nucleotides outside the gene matches: 6. Germline values: CDR1 MDHEN, CDR2 SYDVKM. The CDR3 nucleotides read TGTGCCAGACCTGGGGACAGGGGGGATGAAAAACTGTTTTTT. It translates to CARPGDRGDEKLFF.